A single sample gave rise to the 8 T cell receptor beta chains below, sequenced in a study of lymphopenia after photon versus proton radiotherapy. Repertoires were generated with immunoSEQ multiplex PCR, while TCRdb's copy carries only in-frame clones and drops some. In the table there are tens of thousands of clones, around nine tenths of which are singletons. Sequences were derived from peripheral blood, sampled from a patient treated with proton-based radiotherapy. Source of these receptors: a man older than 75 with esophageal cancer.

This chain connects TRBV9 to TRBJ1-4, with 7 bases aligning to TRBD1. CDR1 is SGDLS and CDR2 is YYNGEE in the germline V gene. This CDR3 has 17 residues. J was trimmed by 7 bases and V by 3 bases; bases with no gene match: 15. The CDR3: CASSGRLQGSRGEKLFF. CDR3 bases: TGTGCCAGCAGCGGCAGATTACAGGGGTCGAGGGGTGAAAAACTGTTTTTT.

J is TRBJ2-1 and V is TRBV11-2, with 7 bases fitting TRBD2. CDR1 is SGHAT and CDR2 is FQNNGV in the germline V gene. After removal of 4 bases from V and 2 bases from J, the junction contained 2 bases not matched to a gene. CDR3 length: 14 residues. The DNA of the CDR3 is TGTGCCAGCAGCTCTAGCGGACCCTACAATGAGCAGTTCTTC. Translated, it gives CASSSSGPYNEQFF.

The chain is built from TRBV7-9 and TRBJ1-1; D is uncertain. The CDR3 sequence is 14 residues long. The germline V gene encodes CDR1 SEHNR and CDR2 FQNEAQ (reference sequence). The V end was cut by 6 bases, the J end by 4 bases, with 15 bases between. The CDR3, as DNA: TGTGCCAGCAGACGGGTTGAATCCGGCACTGAAGCTTTCTTT. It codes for CASRRVESGTEAFF.

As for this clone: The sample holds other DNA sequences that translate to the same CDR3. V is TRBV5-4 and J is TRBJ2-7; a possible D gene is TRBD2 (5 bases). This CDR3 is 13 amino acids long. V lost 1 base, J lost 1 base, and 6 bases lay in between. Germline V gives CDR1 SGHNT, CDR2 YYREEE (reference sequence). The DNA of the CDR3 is TGTGCCAGCAGCTTGCGGGGATCCTACGAGCAGTACTTC. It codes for CASSLRGSYEQYF.

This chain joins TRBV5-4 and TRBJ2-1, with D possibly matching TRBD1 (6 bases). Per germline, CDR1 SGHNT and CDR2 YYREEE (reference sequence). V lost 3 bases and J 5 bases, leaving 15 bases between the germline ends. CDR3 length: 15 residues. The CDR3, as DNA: TGTGCCAGCAGCTCGGCGTTGACAGGTAACAATGAGCAGTTCTTC. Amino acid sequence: CASSSALTGNNEQFF.

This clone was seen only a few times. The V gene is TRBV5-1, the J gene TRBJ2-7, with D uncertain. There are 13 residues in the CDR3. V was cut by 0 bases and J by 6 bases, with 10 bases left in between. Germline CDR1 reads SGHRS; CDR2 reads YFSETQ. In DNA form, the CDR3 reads TGCGCCAGCAGCTTGGGGCGCTACGGCGAGCAGTACTTC. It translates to CASSLGRYGEQYF.

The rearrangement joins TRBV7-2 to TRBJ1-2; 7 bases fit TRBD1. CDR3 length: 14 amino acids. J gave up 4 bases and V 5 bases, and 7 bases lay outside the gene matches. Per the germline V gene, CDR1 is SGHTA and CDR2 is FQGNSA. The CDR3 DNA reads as TGTGCCAGCAGCCGAAGACAGGGCCTCTATGGCTACACCTTC. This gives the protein CASSRRQGLYGYTF.

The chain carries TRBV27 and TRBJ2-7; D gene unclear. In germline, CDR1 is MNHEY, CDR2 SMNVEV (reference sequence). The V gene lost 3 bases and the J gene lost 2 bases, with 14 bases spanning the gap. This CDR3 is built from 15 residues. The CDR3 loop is CASSLASYGPYEQYF. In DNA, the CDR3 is TGTGCCAGCAGTTTGGCTTCGTACGGGCCCTACGAGCAGTACTTC.